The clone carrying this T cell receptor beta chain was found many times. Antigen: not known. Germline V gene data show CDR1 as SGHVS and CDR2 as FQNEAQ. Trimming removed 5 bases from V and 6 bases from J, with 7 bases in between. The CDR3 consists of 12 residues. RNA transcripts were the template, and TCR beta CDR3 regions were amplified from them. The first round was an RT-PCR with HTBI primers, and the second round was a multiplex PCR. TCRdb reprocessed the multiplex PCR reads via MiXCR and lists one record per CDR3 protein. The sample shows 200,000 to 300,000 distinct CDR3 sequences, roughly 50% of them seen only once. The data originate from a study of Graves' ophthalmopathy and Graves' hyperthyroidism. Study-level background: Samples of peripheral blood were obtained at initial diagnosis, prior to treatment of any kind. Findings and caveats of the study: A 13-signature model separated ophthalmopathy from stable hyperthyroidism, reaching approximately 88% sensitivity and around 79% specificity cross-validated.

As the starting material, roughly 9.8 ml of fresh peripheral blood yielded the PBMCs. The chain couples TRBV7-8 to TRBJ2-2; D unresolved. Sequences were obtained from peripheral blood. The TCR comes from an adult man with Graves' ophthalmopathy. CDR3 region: CASSLRSGELFF. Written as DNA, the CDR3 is TGTGCCAGCAGCCTCAGATCCGGGGAGCTGTTTTTT.